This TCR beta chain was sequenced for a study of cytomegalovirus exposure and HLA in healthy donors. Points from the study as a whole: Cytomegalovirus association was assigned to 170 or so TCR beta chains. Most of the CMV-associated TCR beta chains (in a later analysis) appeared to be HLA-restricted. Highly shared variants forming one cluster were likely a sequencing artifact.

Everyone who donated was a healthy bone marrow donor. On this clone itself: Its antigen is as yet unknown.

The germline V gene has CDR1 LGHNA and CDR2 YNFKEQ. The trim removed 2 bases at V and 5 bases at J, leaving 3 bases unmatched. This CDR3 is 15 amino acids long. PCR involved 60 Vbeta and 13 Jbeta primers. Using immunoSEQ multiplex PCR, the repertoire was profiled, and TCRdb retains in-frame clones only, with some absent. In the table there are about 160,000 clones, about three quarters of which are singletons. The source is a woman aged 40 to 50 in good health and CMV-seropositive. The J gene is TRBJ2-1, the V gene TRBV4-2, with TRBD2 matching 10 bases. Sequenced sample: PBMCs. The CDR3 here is CASSQLAGANNEQFF. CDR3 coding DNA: TGTGCCAGCAGCCAACTAGCGGGAGCCAACAATGAGCAGTTCTTC.